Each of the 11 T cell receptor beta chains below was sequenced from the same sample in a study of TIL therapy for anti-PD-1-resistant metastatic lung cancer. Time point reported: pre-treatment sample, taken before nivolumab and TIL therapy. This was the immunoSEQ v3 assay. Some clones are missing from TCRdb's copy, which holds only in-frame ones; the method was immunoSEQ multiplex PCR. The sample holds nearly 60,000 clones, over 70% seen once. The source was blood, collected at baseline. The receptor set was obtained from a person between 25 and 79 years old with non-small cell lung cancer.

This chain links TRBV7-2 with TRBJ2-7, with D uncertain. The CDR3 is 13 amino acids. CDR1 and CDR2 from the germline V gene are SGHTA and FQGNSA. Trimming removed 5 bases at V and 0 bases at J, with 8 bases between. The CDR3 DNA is TGTGCCAGCAGCCCCTCGGGCTCCTACGAGCAGTACTTC. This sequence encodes CASSPSGSYEQYF.

This CDR3 is CASSQGAQGVGEKLFF. For the CDR3, the DNA is TGCGCCAGCAGCCAAGGCGCACAGGGGGTGGGTGAAAAACTGTTTTTT. V and J are TRBV4-3 and TRBJ1-4, with 8 nucleotides matching TRBD1. J lost 7 bases, V lost 1 base, and 8 bases had no gene match. The CDR3 sequence is 16 residues long. Per the germline V gene, CDR1 is LGHNA and CDR2 is YSLEER.

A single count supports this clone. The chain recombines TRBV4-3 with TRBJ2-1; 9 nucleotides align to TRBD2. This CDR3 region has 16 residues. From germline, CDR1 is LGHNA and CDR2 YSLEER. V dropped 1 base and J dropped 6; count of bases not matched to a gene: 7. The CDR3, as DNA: TGCGCCAGCAGCCAAGGCCATAGCGGGGGAGCCAATGAGCAGTTCTTC. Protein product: CASSQGHSGGANEQFF.

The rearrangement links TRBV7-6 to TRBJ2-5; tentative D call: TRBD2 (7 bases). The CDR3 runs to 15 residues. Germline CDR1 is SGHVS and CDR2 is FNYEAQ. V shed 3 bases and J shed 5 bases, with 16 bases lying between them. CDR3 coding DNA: TGTGCCAGCAGCTTGGGGGGGGCCTCAGTGGAGACCCAGTACTTC. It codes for CASSLGGASVETQYF.

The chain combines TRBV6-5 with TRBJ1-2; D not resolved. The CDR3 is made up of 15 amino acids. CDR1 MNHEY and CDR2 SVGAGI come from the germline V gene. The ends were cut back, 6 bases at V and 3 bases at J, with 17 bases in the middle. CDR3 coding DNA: TGTGCCAGCAGGCCGACCCGTCTTAACTACTATGGCTACACCTTC. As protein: CASRPTRLNYYGYTF.

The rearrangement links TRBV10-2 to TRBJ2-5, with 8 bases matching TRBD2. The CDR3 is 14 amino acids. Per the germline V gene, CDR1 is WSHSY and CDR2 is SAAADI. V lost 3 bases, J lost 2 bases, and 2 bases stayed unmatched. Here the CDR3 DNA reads TGCGCCAGCAGTGACCCGGGGGGGCAAGAGACCCAGTACTTC. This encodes CASSDPGGQETQYF.

CDR3 coding DNA: TGTGCCAGCAGTTTGATTAGCGAGACCCAGTACTTC. Residues: CASSLISETQYF. The chain links TRBV28 to TRBJ2-5; D not certain. The CDR3 has 12 amino acids. The ends were cut back, 3 bases at V and 5 bases at J, with 7 bases in the middle. Germline CDR1 is MDHEN and CDR2 is SYDVKM.

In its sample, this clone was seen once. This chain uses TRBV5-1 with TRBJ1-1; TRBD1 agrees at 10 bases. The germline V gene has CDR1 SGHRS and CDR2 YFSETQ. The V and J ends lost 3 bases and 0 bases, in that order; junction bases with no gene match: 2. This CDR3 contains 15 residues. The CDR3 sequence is CASSSGQGMNTEAFF. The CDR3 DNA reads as TGCGCCAGCAGCTCGGGACAGGGGATGAACACTGAAGCTTTCTTT.

CDR3 in amino acids: CASRGLSSGYTF. The DNA of the CDR3 is TGTGCCAGCAGGGGTTTGTCGTCTGGCTACACCTTC. The chain joins TRBV9 to TRBJ1-2; D unresolved. This CDR3 has 12 amino acids. Germline-derived CDR1 and CDR2 are SGDLS and YYNGEE. V was trimmed by 5 bases and J by 7 bases, leaving 12 bases between them.

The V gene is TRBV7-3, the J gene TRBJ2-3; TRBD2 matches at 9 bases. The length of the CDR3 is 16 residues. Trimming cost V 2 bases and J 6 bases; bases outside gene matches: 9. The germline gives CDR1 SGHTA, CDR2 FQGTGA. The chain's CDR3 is CASSLVTSGLLDTQYF. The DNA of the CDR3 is TGTGCCAGCAGCTTAGTGACTAGCGGACTGTTGGATACGCAGTATTTT. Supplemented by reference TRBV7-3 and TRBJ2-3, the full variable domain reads GAGVSQTPSNKVTEKGKYVELRCDPISGHTALYWYRQSLGQGPEFLIYFQGTGAADDSGLPNDRFFAVRPEGSVSTLKIQRTERGDSAVYLCASSLVTSGLLDTQYFGPGTRLTVL.

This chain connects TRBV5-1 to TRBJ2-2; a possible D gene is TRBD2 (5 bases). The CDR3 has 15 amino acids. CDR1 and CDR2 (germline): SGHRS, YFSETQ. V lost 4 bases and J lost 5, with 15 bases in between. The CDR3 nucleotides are TGCGCCAGCAGCGGGAGAGAGGATGGTACCGGGGAGCTGTTTTTT. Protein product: CASSGREDGTGELFF.